This paragraph covers one T cell receptor beta chain sequence. The authors' processing: Reference gene primer amplification gave nucleated cell count estimates. This table comes from immunoSEQ multiplex PCR, and its TCRdb copy is limited to in-frame clones, with some not included. V and J calls and clone size come straight from that table; D and trimming were deduced from the DNA. Among 130,000 or so clones, approximately 68% were seen once, and the ten largest hold approximately 2.3%. The source of the sample is a study of blood T cell repertoires in COVID-19. Study in general: The origin of the acute and convalescent COVID-19 samples was the United States, Italy and Spain. The cDNA or gDNA used as material had been derived from T cells, B-cell-depleted T cells, or PBMCs.

Sample: peripheral blood. This receptor was obtained from a woman aged 70-85 years with acute or convalescent COVID-19.

In DNA form, the CDR3 reads TGTGCCAGCAGCTTGTATGGGCTAGGCGGGCCAGGTGGGCAGCCCCAGCATTTT. It specifies CASSLYGLGGPGGQPQHF. This chain uses TRBV5-6 with TRBJ1-5; D uncertain. The CDR3 contains 18 residues. Per germline, CDR1 SGHDT and CDR2 YYEEEE. Trimming pared 1 base from V and 7 bases from J, leaving 24 bases between. Using reference TRBV5-6 and TRBJ1-5 for the parts outside the CDR3, the full variable domain is DAGVTQSPTHLIKTRGQQVTLRCSPKSGHDTVSWYQQALGQGPQFIFQYYEEEERQRGNFPDRFSGHQFPNYSSELNVNALLLGDSALYLCASSLYGLGGPGGQPQHFGDGTRLSIL.